The clone carrying this T cell receptor beta chain was picked up one time. Study processing details: The authors estimated nucleated cell counts from reference gene primer amplification. Clones were read by immunoSEQ multiplex PCR, and TCRdb kept only the in-frame ones, dropping some. Clonal size and the V and J genes are those of that table, whereas D and trimming came from the DNA. The sample has about 170,000 clones; 83% are singletons. These data come from a study of blood T cell repertoires in COVID-19. Across the whole study: Whether acute or convalescent, the COVID-19 samples came from the United States, Italy and Spain. PBMCs, B-cell-depleted T cells, or T cells were the source of the cDNA or gDNA that made up the material.

V was pared by 1 base and J by 6 bases, with 13 bases between. Germline assignment: CDR1 SGHTA and CDR2 FQGNSA. The CDR3 contains 14 residues. The TCR was taken from an elderly woman with acute or convalescent COVID-19. The material sequenced was peripheral blood. The J gene is TRBJ2-7, the V gene TRBV7-2, with D possibly TRBD1 on 6 matching bases. CDR3 loop: CASSLGGQGSEQYF. DNA of the CDR3: TGTGCCAGCAGCTTAGGGGGGCAGGGGAGCGAGCAGTACTTC.